The rows below give T cell receptor beta chains drawn from one sample of a study of technical replicates of blood from several donors. Some clones are missing from TCRdb's copy, which holds only in-frame ones; the method was immunoSEQ multiplex PCR. The repertoire includes approximately 80,000 clones, approximately 89% of them detected once, and 0.41% sits in the top ten. The sequencing input was T cells isolated from PBMCs. These receptors originate from a human donor in good health. CDR3s include the opening cysteine and the closing phenylalanine or tryptophan. D genes are given only for firm matches. Size is stated for part of the rows, as once, few or many counts, or as a class when the clone is expanded.

cdr3_length j_call d_call v_call clone_size cdr3_aa cdr3_nt
13 TRBJ2-3 TRBD1 TRBV5-4 . CASTRQGYDTQYF TGTGCCAGCACCAGACAGGGCTACGATACGCAGTATTTT
14 TRBJ2-7 . TRBV7-9 . CASSLALSQDEQYF TGTGCCAGCAGCTTAGCGCTCTCTCAGGACGAGCAGTACTTC
16 TRBJ2-3 . TRBV27 . CASSLSLRPSTDTQYF TGTGCCAGCAGTTTATCTCTCCGTCCTAGCACAGATACGCAGTATTTT
14 TRBJ1-2 . TRBV19 . CASRDRKRGYGYTF TGTGCCAGTAGGGATCGTAAAAGAGGCTATGGCTACACCTTC
15 TRBJ2-7 TRBD1 TRBV7-9 . CASSQSGQGAYEQYF TGTGCCAGCAGCCAATCGGGACAGGGGGCTTACGAGCAGTACTTC
13 TRBJ1-1 . TRBV5-6 . CASRRQVKTEAFF TGTGCCAGCAGACGACAGGTCAAAACTGAAGCTTTCTTT
19 TRBJ1-3 . TRBV2 once CASSEANAPEALSGNTIYF TGTGCCAGCAGTGAAGCTAATGCCCCCGAGGCCCTCTCTGGAAACACCATATATTTT
13 TRBJ1-3 . TRBV6-1 once CASSTGHWNTIYF TGTGCCAGCAGTACAGGACACTGGAACACCATATATTTT
15 TRBJ2-5 . TRBV7-8 . CASSLVLQIQETQYF TGTGCCAGCAGCTTAGTCTTACAGATCCAAGAGACCCAGTACTTC
14 TRBJ2-7 TRBD1 TRBV4-2 . CASSQGQGAYEQYF TGTGCCAGCAGCCAAGGACAGGGGGCATACGAGCAGTACTTC
17 TRBJ1-5 . TRBV4-3 . CASSQGIRGKYDQPQHF TGCGCCAGCAGCCAAGGGATAAGGGGGAAATACGATCAGCCCCAGCATTTT
17 TRBJ2-3 TRBD1 TRBV5-1 . CASSWSGQGAPGDTQYF TGCGCCAGCAGCTGGTCTGGACAGGGGGCTCCAGGAGATACGCAGTATTTT
13 TRBJ2-7 . TRBV30 . CAWSSGFSYEQYF TGTGCCTGGAGTTCGGGGTTTTCCTACGAGCAGTACTTC
14 TRBJ1-1 . TRBV19 . CASSIEYSHTEAFF TGTGCCAGTAGTATAGAGTACAGTCACACTGAAGCTTTCTTT
15 TRBJ1-2 TRBD1 TRBV11-2 . CASSLARDSYYGYTF TGTGCCAGCAGCTTAGCCCGGGACAGCTACTATGGCTACACCTTC
14 TRBJ1-1 . TRBV30 . CAWTNTRSTAEAFF TGTGCCTGGACAAACACCAGGTCGACGGCTGAAGCTTTCTTT
15 TRBJ2-2 TRBD2 TRBV25-1 . CASSDTGGVAGELFF TGTGCCAGCAGTGATACGGGGGGAGTCGCCGGGGAGCTGTTTTTT
13 TRBJ1-2 . TRBV7-9 many CASSLSEFYGYTF TGTGCCAGCAGCCTTAGCGAATTCTATGGCTACACCTTC
15 TRBJ1-2 TRBD1 TRBV5-6 once CASSSTGGGNYGYTF TGTGCCAGCAGCTCGACAGGGGGCGGCAACTATGGCTACACCTTC
14 TRBJ2-5 . TRBV2 . CASRKLQYQETQYF TGTGCCAGCAGAAAATTACAGTACCAAGAGACCCAGTACTTC
14 TRBJ1-1 . TRBV6-5 . CASSLAITNTEAFF TGTGCCAGCAGTCTGGCCATAACGAACACTGAAGCTTTCTTT
15 TRBJ1-3 . TRBV6-5 once CASSYSRYSGNTIYF TGTGCCAGCAGTTACTCGAGGTACTCTGGAAACACCATATATTTT
15 TRBJ2-6 . TRBV19 . CASSIKSSGANVLTF TGTGCCAGTAGTATAAAATCATCTGGGGCCAACGTCCTGACTTTC
16 TRBJ2-2 TRBD1 TRBV4-1 . CASSLNRGLGAGELFF TGCGCCAGCAGCCTGAACAGGGGGTTGGGGGCCGGGGAGCTGTTTTTT
15 TRBJ1-2 . TRBV5-4 . CASSSQGRANYGYTF TGTGCCAGCAGCTCACAGGGAAGAGCTAACTATGGCTACACCTTC
13 TRBJ1-3 . TRBV7-3 . CASSPNSGNTIYF TGTGCCAGCAGCCCCAACAGTGGAAACACCATATATTTT
16 TRBJ1-5 TRBD1 TRBV18 . CASSLDRGLGNQPQHF TGTGCCAGCTCACTCGACAGGGGGCTCGGCAATCAGCCCCAGCATTTT
15 TRBJ2-2 . TRBV7-9 . CASSPWSGGTGELFF TGTGCCAGCAGCCCCTGGAGCGGTGGGACCGGGGAGCTGTTTTTT
15 TRBJ2-1 TRBD1 TRBV5-1 once CASSNSGTGGREQFF TGCGCCAGCTCCAACTCCGGGACAGGGGGTAGGGAGCAGTTCTTC
15 TRBJ2-5 TRBD2 TRBV30 . CAWTRTSGSQETQYF TGTGCCTGGACACGGACTAGCGGGAGCCAAGAGACCCAGTACTTC
13 TRBJ1-1 . TRBV30 few CAWSGFPDTEAFF TGTGCCTGGAGTGGTTTCCCCGACACTGAAGCTTTCTTT
16 TRBJ1-4 . TRBV15 . CATRDSTGFYLEKLFF TGTGCCACCAGAGATAGTACAGGGTTCTACCTTGAAAAACTGTTTTTT
14 TRBJ2-7 TRBD1 TRBV18 few CASSPGTGSYEQYF TGTGCCAGCTCACCCGGGACAGGGAGCTACGAGCAGTACTTC
12 TRBJ1-2 . TRBV5-4 . CASSLLVEGYTF TGTGCCAGCAGCTTGTTAGTGGAGGGCTACACCTTC
11 TRBJ2-2 . TRBV11-1 . CASSFTGELFF TGTGCCAGCTCCTTCACCGGGGAGCTGTTTTTT
14 TRBJ2-1 . TRBV5-1 . CASSLQRSNNEQFF TGCGCCAGCAGCTTGCAGCGATCCAACAATGAGCAGTTCTTC
13 TRBJ2-1 . TRBV5-1 . CASSLAGTLGQFF TGCGCCAGCAGCTTGGCTGGGACTTTGGGGCAGTTCTTC
14 TRBJ2-1 . TRBV5-4 . CASSLDSSYNEQFF TGTGCCAGCAGCTTGGACAGCTCCTACAATGAGCAGTTCTTC
15 TRBJ2-7 . TRBV5-1 . CASSARQANSYEQYF TGCGCCAGCAGTGCTCGGCAAGCGAACTCCTACGAGCAGTACTTC
17 TRBJ1-5 TRBD1 TRBV28 . CASSAQGASYSNQPQHF TGTGCCAGCAGCGCACAGGGGGCCAGCTATAGCAATCAGCCCCAGCATTTT
20 TRBJ2-2 TRBD2 TRBV4-2 once CASSQERSVAGGLYTGELFF TGTGCCAGCAGCCAAGAAAGGAGCGTAGCGGGAGGACTCTACACCGGGGAGCTGTTTTTT
14 TRBJ2-1 . TRBV27 . CASSLSLGGNEQFF TGTGCCAGCAGTCTCTCTTTAGGGGGCAATGAGCAGTTCTTC